The 10 T cell receptor beta chains given below trace back to one sample, sequenced in a study of pediatric ulcerative colitis. Method: immunoSEQ multiplex PCR; TCRdb's copy keeps in-frame clones and lacks some. The repertoire holds about 60,000 clones, with 75% to 90% as singletons. Specimen: blood. The receptors originated from a boy aged 5-17 years who was a control in a study of pediatric ulcerative colitis.

This clone was observed a single time. The rearrangement joins TRBV19 to TRBJ2-7; D is possibly TRBD1 (5 bases). Germline V gives CDR1 LNHDA, CDR2 SQIVND (reference sequence). Between the trimmed V and J ends, which lost 4 bases and 1 base, there was a span of 20 bases. The CDR3 loop spans 17 amino acids. The CDR3 spells CASSTLSGAELSYEQYF. CDR3 in DNA: TGTGCCAGTAGTACCCTCTCTGGGGCAGAGTTATCCTACGAGCAGTACTTC. The full variable domain, its missing parts supplied by reference TRBV19 and TRBJ2-7, is DGGITQSPKYLFRKEGQNVTLSCEQNLNHDAMYWYRQDPGQGLRLIYYSQIVNDFQKGDIAEGYSVSREKKESFPLTVTSAQKNPTAFYLCASSTLSGAELSYEQYFGPGTRLTVT.

The chain couples TRBV7-8 to TRBJ2-7; TRBD1 matches 7 bases. The V gene's germline CDR1 is SGHVS and CDR2 FQNEAQ. With V trimmed by 5 bases and J by 0 bases, 13 bases remained unmatched. This CDR3 is 17 amino acids long. CDR3 loop: CASSARRTGGYSYEQYF. The DNA for the CDR3 is TGTGCCAGCAGCGCCCGACGGACAGGCGGATACTCCTACGAGCAGTACTTC.

The chain recombines TRBV27 with TRBJ2-3; 7 bases are a match to TRBD2. V trimming: 5 bases; J trimming: 5 bases; junction bases outside the gene matches: 10. The CDR3 spans 15 residues. Germline CDR1 MNHEY, CDR2 SMNVEV (reference sequence). The CDR3 DNA sequence: TGTGCCAGCAGTCCCCCCGCGGGGGTGGAAGATACGCAGTATTTT. Encoded protein: CASSPPAGVEDTQYF.

V is TRBV25-1 and J is TRBJ2-7, with 10 bases lining up with TRBD1. With 8 bases clipped from V and 3 bases from J, the junction kept 1 base outside the gene matches. Germline lookup yields CDR1 MGHDK and CDR2 SYGVNS. This CDR3 spans 12 amino acids. This chain's CDR3 is CASRDRGYEQYF. The CDR3 region has the DNA TGTGCCAGCCGGGACAGGGGCTACGAGCAGTACTTC.

This clone has only one observation. The chain links TRBV5-8 to TRBJ2-3; D is uncertain. The V gene's germline CDR1 is SGHTS and CDR2 YDEGEE. This CDR3 spans 15 amino acids. V was clipped by 1 base and J by 0 bases, with 9 bases between them. CDR3 amino acids: CASSLLQGSTDTQYF. DNA for the CDR3: TGTGCCAGCAGCTTGCTTCAAGGGAGCACAGATACGCAGTATTTT.

This rearrangement joins TRBV29-1 to TRBJ1-1; D uncertain. CDR1 and CDR2 (germline): SQVTM, ANQGSEA. There are 11 residues in the CDR3. V gave up 4 bases and J gave up 3 bases, with 6 bases separating them. The CDR3 sequence: CSVVTDTEAFF. As DNA, the CDR3 is TGCAGCGTTGTAACAGACACTGAAGCTTTCTTT.

This chain connects TRBV5-4 to TRBJ2-3; D might be TRBD1 (5 bases). Germline V CDR1 and CDR2: SGHNT, YYREEE (reference sequence). The CDR3 runs to 13 residues. Trimming removed 1 base at V and 5 bases at J, with 8 bases between. The chain's CDR3 is CASSLQGVDTQYF. The CDR3 region has the DNA TGTGCCAGCAGCTTGCAGGGTGTAGATACGCAGTATTTT.

The CDR3 DNA sequence: TGTGCCAGCAGTTTATCCAGGGGTGAGCAGTTCTTC. Translation: CASSLSRGEQFF. The V call is TRBV28, the J call TRBJ2-1; D perhaps matches TRBD1 (6 bases). This CDR3 region has 12 residues. From germline, CDR1 is MDHEN and CDR2 SYDVKM. V gave up 1 base and J gave up 9 bases, with 7 bases separating them.

CDR3 sequence reads: CASSYSGDTPPQHF. CDR3 sequence (DNA): TGTGCCAGCAGTTACTCGGGGGACACTCCGCCCCAGCATTTT. The V call is TRBV6-5, the J call TRBJ1-5; D perhaps matches TRBD1 (6 bases). Trimming removed 0 bases from V and 9 bases from J, with 12 bases in between. The CDR3 spans 14 residues. The germline V gene encodes CDR1 MNHEY and CDR2 SVGAGI.

The chain carries TRBV6-4 and TRBJ2-1; D may be TRBD2 (7 bases). V was pared by 0 bases and J by 6 bases, with 15 bases between. Germline CDR1 reads MRHNA; CDR2 reads SNTAGT. This CDR3 spans 16 amino acids. DNA of the CDR3: TGTGCCAGCAGTGACTCATTCCGGGGGGCGGCCAATGAGCAGTTCTTC. It is translated as CASSDSFRGAANEQFF.